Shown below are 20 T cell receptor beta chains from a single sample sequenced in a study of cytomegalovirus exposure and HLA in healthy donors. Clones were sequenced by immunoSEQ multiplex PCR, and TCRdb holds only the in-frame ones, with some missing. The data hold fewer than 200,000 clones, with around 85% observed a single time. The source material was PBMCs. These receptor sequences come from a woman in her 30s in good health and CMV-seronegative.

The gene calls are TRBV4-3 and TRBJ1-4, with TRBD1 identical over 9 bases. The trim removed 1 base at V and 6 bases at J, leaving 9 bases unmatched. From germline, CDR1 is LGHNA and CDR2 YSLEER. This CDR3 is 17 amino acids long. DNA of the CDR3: TGCGCCAGCAGCCAAGTCCGGGACAGGGTCCAGGATGAAAAACTGTTTTTT. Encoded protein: CASSQVRDRVQDEKLFF.

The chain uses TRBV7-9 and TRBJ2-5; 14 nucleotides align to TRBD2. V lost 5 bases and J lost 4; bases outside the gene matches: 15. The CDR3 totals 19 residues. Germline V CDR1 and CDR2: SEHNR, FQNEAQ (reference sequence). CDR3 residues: CASSPLPGTSGSSSETQYF. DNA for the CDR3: TGTGCCAGCAGCCCACTACCCGGGACTAGCGGGAGTTCCTCAGAGACCCAGTACTTC. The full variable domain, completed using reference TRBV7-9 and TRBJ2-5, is DTGVSQNPRHKITKRGQNVTFRCDPISEHNRLYWYRQTLGQGPEFLTYFQNEAQLEKSRLLSDRFSAERPKGSFSTLEIQRTEQGDSAMYLCASSPLPGTSGSSSETQYFGPGTRLLVL.

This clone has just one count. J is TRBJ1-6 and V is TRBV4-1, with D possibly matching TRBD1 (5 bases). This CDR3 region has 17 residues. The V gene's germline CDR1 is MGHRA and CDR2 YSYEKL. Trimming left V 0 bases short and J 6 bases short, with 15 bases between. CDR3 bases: TGCGCCAGCAGCCAAGATCAGGTCGGCAGGGCTAATTCACCCCTCCACTTT. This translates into CASSQDQVGRANSPLHF.

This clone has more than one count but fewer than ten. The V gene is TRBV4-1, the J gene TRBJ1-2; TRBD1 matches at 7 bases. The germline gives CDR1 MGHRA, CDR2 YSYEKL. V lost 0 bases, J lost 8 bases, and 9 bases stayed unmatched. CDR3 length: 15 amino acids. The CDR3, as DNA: TGCGCCAGCAGCCAAGATCCTACCCCGGGACAGGGCTACACCTTC. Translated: CASSQDPTPGQGYTF.

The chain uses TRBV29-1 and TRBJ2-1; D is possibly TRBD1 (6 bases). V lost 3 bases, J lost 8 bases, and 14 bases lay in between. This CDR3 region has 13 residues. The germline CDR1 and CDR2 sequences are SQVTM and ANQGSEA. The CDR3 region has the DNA TGCAGCGTTGACAGGGGCTTGTTCGATGAGCAGTTCTTC. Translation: CSVDRGLFDEQFF.

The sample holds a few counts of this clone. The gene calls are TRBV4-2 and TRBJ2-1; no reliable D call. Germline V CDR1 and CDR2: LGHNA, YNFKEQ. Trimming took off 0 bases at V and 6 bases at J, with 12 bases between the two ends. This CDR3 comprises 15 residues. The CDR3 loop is CASSQEKDPTNEQFF. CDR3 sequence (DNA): TGTGCCAGCAGCCAAGAGAAGGACCCCACCAATGAGCAGTTCTTC.

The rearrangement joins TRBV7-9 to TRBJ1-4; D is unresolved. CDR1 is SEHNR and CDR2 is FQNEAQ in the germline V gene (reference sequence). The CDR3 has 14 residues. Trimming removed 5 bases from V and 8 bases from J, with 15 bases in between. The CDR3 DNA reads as TGTGCCAGCAGCCCCGGGAGTGTCCGCGAAAAACTGTTTTTT. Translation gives CASSPGSVREKLFF. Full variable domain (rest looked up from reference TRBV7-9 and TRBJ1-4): DTGVSQNPRHKITKRGQNVTFRCDPISEHNRLYWYRQTLGQGPEFLTYFQNEAQLEKSRLLSDRFSAERPKGSFSTLEIQRTEQGDSAMYLCASSPGSVREKLFFGSGTQLSVL.

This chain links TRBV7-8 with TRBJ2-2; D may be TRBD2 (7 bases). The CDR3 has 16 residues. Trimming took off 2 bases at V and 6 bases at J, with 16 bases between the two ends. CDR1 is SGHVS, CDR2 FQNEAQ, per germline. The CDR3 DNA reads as TGTGCCAGCAGCTTACCGGGGGGCCTATTTGCCGGGGAGCTGTTTTTT. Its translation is CASSLPGGLFAGELFF.

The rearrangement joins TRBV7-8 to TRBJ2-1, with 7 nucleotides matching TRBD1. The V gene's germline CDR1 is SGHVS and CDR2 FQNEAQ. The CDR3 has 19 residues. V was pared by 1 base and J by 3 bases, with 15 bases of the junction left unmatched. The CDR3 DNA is TGTGCCAGCAGCTTAGATTCAATACGTACTCGGGACAGCTACAATGAGCAGTTCTTC. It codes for CASSLDSIRTRDSYNEQFF.

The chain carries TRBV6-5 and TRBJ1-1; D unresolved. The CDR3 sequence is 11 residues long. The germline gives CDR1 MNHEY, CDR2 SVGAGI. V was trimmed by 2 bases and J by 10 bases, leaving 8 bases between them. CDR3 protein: CASSYPPTAFF. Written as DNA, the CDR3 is TGTGCCAGCAGTTACCCCCCTACAGCTTTCTTT.

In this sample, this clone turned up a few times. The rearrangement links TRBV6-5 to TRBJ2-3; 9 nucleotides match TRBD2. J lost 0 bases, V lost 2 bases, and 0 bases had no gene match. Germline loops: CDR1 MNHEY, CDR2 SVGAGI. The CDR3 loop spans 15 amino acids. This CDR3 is CASSYTSGSTDTQYF. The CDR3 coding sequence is TGTGCCAGCAGTTACACTAGCGGGAGCACAGATACGCAGTATTTT.

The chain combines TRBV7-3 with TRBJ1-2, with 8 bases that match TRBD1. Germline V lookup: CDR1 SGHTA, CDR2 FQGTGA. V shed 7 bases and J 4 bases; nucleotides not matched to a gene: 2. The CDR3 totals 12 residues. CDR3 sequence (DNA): TGTGCCAGCAATACAGGGGGCTATGGCTACACCTTC. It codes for CASNTGGYGYTF.

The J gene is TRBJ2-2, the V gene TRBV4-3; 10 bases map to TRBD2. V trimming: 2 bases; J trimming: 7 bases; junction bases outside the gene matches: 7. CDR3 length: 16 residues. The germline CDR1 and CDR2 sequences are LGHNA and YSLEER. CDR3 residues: CASSQSRASGSGELFF. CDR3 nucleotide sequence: TGCGCCAGCAGCCAATCGAGGGCTAGCGGGAGCGGGGAGCTGTTTTTT.

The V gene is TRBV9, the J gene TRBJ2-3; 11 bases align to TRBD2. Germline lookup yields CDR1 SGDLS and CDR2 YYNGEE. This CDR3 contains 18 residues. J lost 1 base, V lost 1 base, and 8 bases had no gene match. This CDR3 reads CASSVKVAGGPGTDTQYF. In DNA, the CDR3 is TGTGCCAGCAGCGTAAAGGTAGCGGGAGGGCCTGGCACAGATACGCAGTATTTT.

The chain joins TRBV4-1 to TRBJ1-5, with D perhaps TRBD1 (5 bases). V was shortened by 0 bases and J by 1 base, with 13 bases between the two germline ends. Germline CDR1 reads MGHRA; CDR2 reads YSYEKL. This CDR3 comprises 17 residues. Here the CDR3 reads CASSQDLGQGSNQPQHF. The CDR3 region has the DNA TGCGCCAGCAGCCAAGATTTAGGACAAGGAAGCAATCAGCCCCAGCATTTT.

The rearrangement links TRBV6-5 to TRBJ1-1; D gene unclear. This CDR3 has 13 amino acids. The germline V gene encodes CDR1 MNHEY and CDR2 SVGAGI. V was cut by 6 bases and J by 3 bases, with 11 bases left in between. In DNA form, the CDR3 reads TGTGCCAGCAGCAGGACGGAATACACTGAAGCTTTCTTT. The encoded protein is CASSRTEYTEAFF.

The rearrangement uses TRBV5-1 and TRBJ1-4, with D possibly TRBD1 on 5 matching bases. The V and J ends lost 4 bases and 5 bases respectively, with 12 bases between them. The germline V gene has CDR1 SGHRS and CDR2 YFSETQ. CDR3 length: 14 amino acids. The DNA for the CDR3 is TGCGCCAGCAGCCGGGGCACGGTAAATGAAAAACTGTTTTTT. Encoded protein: CASSRGTVNEKLFF.

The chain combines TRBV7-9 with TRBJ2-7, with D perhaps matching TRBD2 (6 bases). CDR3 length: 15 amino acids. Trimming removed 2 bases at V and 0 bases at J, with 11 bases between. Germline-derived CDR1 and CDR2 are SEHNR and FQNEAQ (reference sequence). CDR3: CASSLRAGSSYEQYF. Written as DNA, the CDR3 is TGTGCCAGCAGCTTACGGGCGGGGAGCTCCTACGAGCAGTACTTC.

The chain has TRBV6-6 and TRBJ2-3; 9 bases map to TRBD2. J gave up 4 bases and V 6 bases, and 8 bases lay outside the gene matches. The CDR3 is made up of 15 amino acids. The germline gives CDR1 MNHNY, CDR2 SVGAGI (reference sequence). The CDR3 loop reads CASSRLAGIADTQYF. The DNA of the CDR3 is TGTGCCAGCAGCCGCCTAGCGGGAATCGCAGATACGCAGTATTTT.

CDR3 DNA: TGTGCCAGTAGATGGCTGTCTAGCAATCAGCCCCAGCATTTT. It codes for CASRWLSSNQPQHF. The rearrangement uses TRBV28 and TRBJ1-5; no clear D gene. This CDR3 is 14 amino acids long. V gave up 9 bases and J gave up 0 bases, with 12 bases separating them. Germline-derived CDR1 and CDR2 are MDHEN and SYDVKM.